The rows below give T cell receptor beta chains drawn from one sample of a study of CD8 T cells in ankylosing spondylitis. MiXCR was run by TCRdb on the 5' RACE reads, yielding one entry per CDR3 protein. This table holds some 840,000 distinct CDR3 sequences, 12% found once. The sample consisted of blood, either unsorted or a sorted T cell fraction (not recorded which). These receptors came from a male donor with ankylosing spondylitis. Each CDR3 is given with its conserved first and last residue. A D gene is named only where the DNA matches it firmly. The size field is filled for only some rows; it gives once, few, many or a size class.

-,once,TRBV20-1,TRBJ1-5,TGCAGTGCTAGAGTAGGGTTTCAGCCCCAGCATTTT,CSARVGFQPQHF
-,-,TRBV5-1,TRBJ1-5,TGCGCCAGCAGCTTGGGGGAGGCCCAGCCCCAGCATTTT,CASSLGEAQPQHF
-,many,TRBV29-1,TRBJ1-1,TGCAGCGTTTGGGGCATAATGAACACTGAAGCTTTCTTT,CSVWGIMNTEAFF
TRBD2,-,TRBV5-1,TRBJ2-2,TGCGCCAGCAGCTTTCTAGCGGGAGTTTCAACCGGGGAGCTGTTTTTT,CASSFLAGVSTGELFF
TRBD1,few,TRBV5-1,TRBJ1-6,TGCGCCAGCAGCTTGGGACAGGGTTCTTGGTCACCCCTCCACTTT,CASSLGQGSWSPLHF
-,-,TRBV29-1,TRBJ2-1,TGCAGCGTTCTCAGGGGCAGCTCCTACAATGAGCAGTTCTTC,CSVLRGSSYNEQFF
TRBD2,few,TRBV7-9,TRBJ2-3,TGTGCCAGCAGCTTGACTAGCGGCCCAACAGATACGCAGTATTTT,CASSLTSGPTDTQYF
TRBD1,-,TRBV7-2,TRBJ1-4,TGTGCCAGCAGCGTCAGGGGGCTAGGTGAAAAACTGTTTTTT,CASSVRGLGEKLFF
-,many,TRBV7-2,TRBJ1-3,TGTGCCAGCAGTTACTCTGGAAACACCATATATTTT,CASSYSGNTIYF
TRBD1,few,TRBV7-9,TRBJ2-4,TGTGCCAGCAGCCAAGGGACAGGCGGTCACAACATTCAGTACTTC,CASSQGTGGHNIQYF
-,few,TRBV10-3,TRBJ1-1,TGTGCCATCAGTGAGGGGGGGGGAGAGGACACTGAAGCTTTCTTT,CAISEGGGEDTEAFF
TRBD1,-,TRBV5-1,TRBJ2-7,TGCGCCAGCAGCATCGGTCGGACAGGGCTGTACGAGCAGTACTTC,CASSIGRTGLYEQYF
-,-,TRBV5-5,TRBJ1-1,TGTGCCAGCAGCGGGACCGGGAGGGATTCTGAAGCTTTCTTT,CASSGTGRDSEAFF
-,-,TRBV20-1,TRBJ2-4,TGCAGTGCTAGAGATGTGACGGGGGCCCGAGCCAAAAACATTCAGTACTTC,CSARDVTGARAKNIQYF
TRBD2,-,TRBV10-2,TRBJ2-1,TGCGCCAGCAGTGGCTTAGCGGGAGGAACTGATGAGCAGTTCTTC,CASSGLAGGTDEQFF
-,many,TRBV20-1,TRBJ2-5,TGCAGTGCTAGAGATCCGGGAGAGACCCAGTACTTC,CSARDPGETQYF
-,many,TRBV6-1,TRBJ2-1,TGTGCCAGCGCGGGGCCGAACTCCTACAATGAGCAGTTCTTC,CASAGPNSYNEQFF
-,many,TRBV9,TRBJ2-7,TGTGCCAGCAGCGAGGGTCCGGGGCGCCCCTACGAGCAGTACTTC,CASSEGPGRPYEQYF